This T cell receptor beta chain stems from a study of blood T cell repertoires in COVID-19 (TCRdb year 2020). Notes on the research overall: Collaborator samples came from the United States, Italy and Spain and covered acute and convalescent phases of COVID-19. The repertoires were made available in a free public database intended to serve as a resource for research on the immune response to SARS-CoV-2. HLA class I and class II types, where available, came from metadata supplied by the sample provider rather than from assay-based typing. The material from the prospective study consisted of cDNA or gDNA derived from T cells, B-cell-depleted T cells, or PBMCs. Samples came from the ongoing ImmuneRACE study (first 160 participants) plus 1,254 subjects from 6 global collaborators. Sample metadata almost always included a de-identified subject ID, COVID-19 status, age in years and sex. The dataset comprised deeply sampled blood TCRbeta repertoires from subjects exposed to, actively infected with, or recovered from COVID-19. Study-wide findings and limitations: Clinical and demographic metadata were provided uncurated, with the amount varying by source and participant.

Enrolling through a virtual design, the prospective study's participants ranged in age from roughly 18 to 90 years and lived across roughly 23 United States geographic areas. Cohort assignment in the prospective study relied on participant-reported clinical history from a screening survey and a study questionnaire. In the prospective study, mobile phlebotomists collected whole blood, serum and a nasopharyngeal or oropharyngeal swab from each participant. Additional blood draws and questionnaires over a 2-month period could optionally be provided by prospective study participants. Prospective study blood samples were shipped either frozen or at room temperature before DNA extraction. From cysteine to phenylalanine, the CDR3 is 14 amino acids long. Just CDR3 DNA is preserved here, 42 bases in frame from base 1. V loses 4 bases at its end and J loses 4 bases; junction bases beyond the gene matches: 3. CDR1 is given as MNHEY and CDR2 as SMNVEV, both from the germline V gene (reference sequence).

In regard to this clone: There is no known antigen for this receptor. No much larger clone exists at a distance of one base, and base qualities are not known.

TCRbeta CDR3 regions were amplified from genomic DNA by means of the immunoSEQ Assay, a bias-controlled multiplex PCR. Per the authors' processing: The number of nucleated cells in each sample was estimated from the amplification of reference gene primers within the assay. Sequence reads were collapsed and filtered to measure the absolute abundance of every unique TCRbeta CDR3 rearrangement. For each sample, productive Simpson clonality was calculated as the square root of Simpson's diversity index across productive rearrangements. Sourced from immuneACCESS, this table was stored by TCRdb with only in-frame sequences that have V and J called. A share of the clones is absent; for the studies checked, an unresolved V gene accounts for under half, and the remainder has no known explanation. V, J and clone size are taken as reported in that table, and D and trimming were inferred from the DNA itself. The sample table contains approximately 170,000 clones; only one count was recorded for 83% of them. About 3.5% of the sample belongs to the ten largest clones.

The sequence was obtained from a woman aged 45 to 65 in a cohort exposed to, infected with or recovered from COVID-19 (not recorded which). The sequencing sample was made of PBMCs or T cells enriched from blood (not recorded which). This receptor chain uses TRBV27 and TRBJ1-3; 8 central bases correspond to TRBD1. The encoded CDR3 is CASSSRGQGNTIYF. At the DNA level, the sequence is TGTGCCAGCAGTTCCAGGGGGCAAGGAAACACCATATATTTT.